This TCR beta chain appears in the sequencing data of a study of CD8 T cells in ankylosing spondylitis listed by TCRdb under 2017. About the investigation overall: The study profiled T cell receptor beta repertoires in healthy donors and ankylosing spondylitis patients to find disease-linked TCR variants. Peripheral blood was sampled, and synovial fluid was also collected from ankylosing spondylitis patients. The full study cohort was made up of about 24 ankylosing spondylitis patients and roughly 100 healthy donors.

Results the study describes overall, beyond this receptor: According to the report, matched synovial fluid samples from ankylosing spondylitis patients were significantly enriched for the disease-linked clones. Blood from ankylosing spondylitis patients appeared to be characterized by a TCR beta motif made up of several highly homologous amino acid variants. In peripheral blood, the disease-linked clones were found at relatively low frequencies and had a CD8+ phenotype. Some motif variants were previously reported in synovial fluid and blood of reactive arthritis patients, suggesting common disease-initiation mechanisms.

This clonotype appeared a few times. Its target antigen remains unknown. Base qualities are not provided; no much larger clone lies one nucleotide away. Germline trimming: 2 bases from V, 2 bases from J; junction bases outside gene matches: 2. Reading the germline V gene gives CDR1 MNHNS and CDR2 SASEGT. The CDR3 starts with the cysteine, ends with the phenylalanine, and has 15 residues. The DNA shown is the 45-base CDR3, in frame from base 1. The instrument given in TCRdb is Illumina HiSeq 2500. TCR beta libraries were prepared by quantitative 5'-RACE with molecular barcodes. The authors' analysis ran thus. A new computational method based on a probabilistic model of VDJ rearrangement was used to identify disease-linked TCR variants. TCRdb trimmed public reads at Q25 via fastp, called clones via MiXCR and kept in-frame beta chains. Every entry covers one CDR3 protein and lists the most common genes and DNA from its rows. These V and J calls derive from TCRdb rather than the authors' analysis. Recorded for this sample are hundreds of thousands of distinct CDR3 sequences; about 12% of them occurred a single time. Together, the top ten hold about 0.5% of the sample.

The source is a male donor with ankylosing spondylitis. The chain uses TRBV6-1 and TRBJ1-2; TRBD1 matches 10 bases in the middle. The source material was blood, either unsorted or a sorted T cell fraction (not recorded which). The CDR3 loop reads CASSEWGQGNYGYTF. The DNA sequence follows: TGTGCCAGCAGTGAATGGGGACAGGGGAACTATGGCTACACCTTC.